This TCR beta chain originates from a study of blood T cell repertoires in COVID-19 (TCRdb year 2020). Broadly, across the study: Samples covering the acute and convalescent phases of COVID-19 were provided by collaborators in the United States, Italy and Spain. Samples were obtained from the ongoing ImmuneRACE study (first 160 participants) and from over a thousand subjects provided by 6 global collaborators. Where available, HLA class I and class II types were obtained from metadata supplied by the sample provider rather than from assay-based typing. A freely available public database, intended as a resource for researchers studying the immune response to SARS-CoV-2, is where the repertoires were released. The prospective study material was composed of cDNA or gDNA derived from T cells, B-cell-depleted T cells, or PBMCs. Subjects who had been exposed to COVID-19, were actively infected with it, or had recovered from it provided the deeply sampled blood TCRbeta repertoires that made up the dataset. A de-identified subject ID, COVID-19 status, age in years and sex were almost always included in the sample metadata. Results and caveats for the whole study, not just this receptor: Clinical and demographic metadata were provided uncurated, with the amount varying by source and participant.

Another Seattle source contributed samples from volunteer blood donors who had recovered from COVID-19. The collaborating institutions used their own protocols to collect whole blood in K2EDTA tubes. For TCRbeta analysis, collaborators shipped samples in one of three forms: frozen whole blood, isolated PBMCs, or DNA extracted from either of those sample types. A note on this clone: Its antigen is not yet known. No quality values exist for individual bases; no much larger clone is one base distant.

The CDR3 numbers 15 residues from cysteine through phenylalanine. Left in the record is the CDR3 DNA by itself, 45 bases read in frame from the first base. Trimming leaves V shorter by 3 bases and J shorter by 3 bases, with the junction holding 9 bases beyond the gene matches. Based on the germline V gene, the CDR1 and CDR2 sequences are SGHDT and YYEEEE. The immunoSEQ Assay, a bias-controlled multiplex PCR, was used to amplify TCRbeta CDR3 regions from genomic DNA. Per the source publication's procedure: The number of nucleated cells in each sample was estimated from the amplification of reference gene primers within the assay. To quantify the absolute abundance of each unique TCRbeta CDR3 rearrangement, sequence reads were collapsed and filtered. For each sample, productive Simpson clonality was calculated as the square root of Simpson's diversity index across productive rearrangements. TCRdb provides this immuneACCESS table in a form limited to in-frame rearrangements. Some clones are lacking; in checked studies, under half of them reflect an unresolved V gene, and why the rest are absent is not known. The DNA gave D and trimming, while V, J and clone size come from that table. Here the sample has under 300,000 clones; 84% occur a single time. The ten largest clones capture approximately 1.5% of the sample.

The clonotype was recovered from a woman between 35 and 50 years old who had recovered from COVID-19. Sequencing was done on a sample of peripheral blood. The V gene is TRBV5-6 and the J gene is TRBJ2-7, with TRBD1 identical over 7 junction bases. The CDR3 protein: CASSSLGQNFYEQYF. The DNA is TGTGCCAGCAGCTCCCTGGGACAGAACTTCTACGAGCAGTACTTC. When the CDR3 is completed using the reference TRBV5-6 and TRBJ2-7 genes on either side, the full variable domain is DAGVTQSPTHLIKTRGQQVTLRCSPKSGHDTVSWYQQALGQGPQFIFQYYEEEERQRGNFPDRFSGHQFPNYSSELNVNALLLGDSALYLCASSSLGQNFYEQYFGPGTRLTVT.